This T cell receptor beta chain was found in a study of T-cell reconstitution after alpha-beta-depleted transplantation in children. Study-wide findings and caveats: Expanded graft clones numbering several hundred reportedly gave rise to alpha-beta T cells about two months after transplant.

TCRbeta library construction was performed incorporating unique molecular identifiers. TCRdb re-derived calls from the PCR reads in MiXCR, one entry per CDR3 protein. The sample comprises hundreds of thousands of distinct CDR3 sequences, under 15% of which are singletons, and approximately 2% rests with the top ten. This clonotype has at least ten counts. Its antigen remains unknown. Source: PBMCs, mostly from graft donor cells, taken 360 days after TCRalphabeta/CD19-depleted stem cell transplant. This sequence originates from a male patient younger than 18 who had a stem cell transplant for acute myeloid leukemia, so the T cells may come from the graft donor.

Here the CDR3 DNA reads TGTGCCAGCAGCTTTAGCGGGAGGGCCCCCGGGGAGCTGTTTTTT. Amino acids: CASSFSGRAPGELFF. This sequence joins TRBV28 and TRBJ2-2; 11 bases fit TRBD2. V lost 6 bases, J lost 6 bases, and 6 bases stayed unmatched. This CDR3 is built from 15 residues. The germline V gene encodes CDR1 MDHEN and CDR2 SYDVKM.